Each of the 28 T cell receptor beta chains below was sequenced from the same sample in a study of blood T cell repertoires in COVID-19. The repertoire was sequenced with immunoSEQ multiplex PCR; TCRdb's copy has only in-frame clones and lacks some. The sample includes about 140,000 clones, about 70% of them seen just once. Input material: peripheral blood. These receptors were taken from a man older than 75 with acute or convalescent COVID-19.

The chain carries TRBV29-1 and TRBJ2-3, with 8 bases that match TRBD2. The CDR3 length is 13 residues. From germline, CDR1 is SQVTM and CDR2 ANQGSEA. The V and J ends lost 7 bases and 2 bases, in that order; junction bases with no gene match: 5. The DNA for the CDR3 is TGCAGCGCCCGTAGCGGGGACACAGATACGCAGTATTTT. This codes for CSARSGDTDTQYF.

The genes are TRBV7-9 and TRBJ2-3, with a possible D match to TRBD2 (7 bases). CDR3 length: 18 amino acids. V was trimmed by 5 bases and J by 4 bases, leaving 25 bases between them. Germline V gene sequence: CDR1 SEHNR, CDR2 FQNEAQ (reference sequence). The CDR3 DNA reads TGTGCCAGCAGCCCAAGGGGCGGGGGCCCCCTGGGGTCAGATACGCAGTATTTT. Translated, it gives CASSPRGGGPLGSDTQYF.

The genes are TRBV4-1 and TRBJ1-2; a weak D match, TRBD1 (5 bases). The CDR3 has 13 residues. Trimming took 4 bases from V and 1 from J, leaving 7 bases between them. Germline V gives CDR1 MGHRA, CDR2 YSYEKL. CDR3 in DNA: TGCGCCAGCAGCCTTCAGGGTAACTATGGCTACACCTTC. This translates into CASSLQGNYGYTF.

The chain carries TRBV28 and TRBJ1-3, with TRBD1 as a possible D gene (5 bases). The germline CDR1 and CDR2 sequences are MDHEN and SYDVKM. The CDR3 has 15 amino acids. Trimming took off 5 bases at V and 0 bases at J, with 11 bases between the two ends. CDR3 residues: CASSPGGSSGNTIYF. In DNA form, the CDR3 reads TGTGCCAGCAGTCCCGGGGGGAGCTCTGGAAACACCATATATTTT.

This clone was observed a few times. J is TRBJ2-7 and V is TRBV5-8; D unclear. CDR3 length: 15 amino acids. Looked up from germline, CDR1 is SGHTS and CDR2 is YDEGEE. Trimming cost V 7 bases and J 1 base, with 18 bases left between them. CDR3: CASLFRPGRSYEQYF. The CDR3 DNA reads TGTGCCAGCCTCTTTAGGCCAGGCCGATCCTACGAGCAGTACTTC.

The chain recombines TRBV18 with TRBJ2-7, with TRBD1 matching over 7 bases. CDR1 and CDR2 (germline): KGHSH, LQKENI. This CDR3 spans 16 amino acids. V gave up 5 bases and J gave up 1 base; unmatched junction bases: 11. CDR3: CASSYLGQDLSYEQYF. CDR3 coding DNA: TGTGCCAGCTCATACCTCGGACAGGATCTTTCCTACGAGCAGTACTTC. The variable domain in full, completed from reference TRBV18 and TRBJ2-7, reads NAGVMQNPRHLVRRRGQEARLRCSPMKGHSHVYWYRQLPEEGLKFMVYLQKENIIDESGMPKERFSAEFPKEGPSILRIQQVVRGDSAAYFCASSYLGQDLSYEQYFGPGTRLTVT.

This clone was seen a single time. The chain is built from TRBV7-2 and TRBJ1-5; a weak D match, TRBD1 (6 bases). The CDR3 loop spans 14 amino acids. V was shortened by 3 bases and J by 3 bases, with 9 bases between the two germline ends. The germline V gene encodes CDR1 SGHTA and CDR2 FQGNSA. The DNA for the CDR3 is TGTGCCAGCAGCTTCGGGACACCCAATCAGCCCCAGCATTTT. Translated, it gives CASSFGTPNQPQHF.

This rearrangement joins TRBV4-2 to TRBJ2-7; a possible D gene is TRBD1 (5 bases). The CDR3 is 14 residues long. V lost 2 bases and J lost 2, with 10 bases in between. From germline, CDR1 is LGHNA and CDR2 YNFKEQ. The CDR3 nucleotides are TGTGCCAGCAGCCAACAGGACACCGCCTACGAGCAGTACTTC. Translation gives CASSQQDTAYEQYF.

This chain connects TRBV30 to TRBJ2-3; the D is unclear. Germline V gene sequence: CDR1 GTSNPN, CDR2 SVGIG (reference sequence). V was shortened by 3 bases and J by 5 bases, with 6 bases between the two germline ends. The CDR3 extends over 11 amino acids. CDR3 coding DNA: TGTGCCTGGAGGGCTGAAGATACGCAGTATTTT. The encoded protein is CAWRAEDTQYF.

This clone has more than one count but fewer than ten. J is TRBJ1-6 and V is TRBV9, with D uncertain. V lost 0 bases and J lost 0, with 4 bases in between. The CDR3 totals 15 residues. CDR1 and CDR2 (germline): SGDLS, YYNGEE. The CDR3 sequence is CASSVGHSYNSPLHF. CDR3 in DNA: TGTGCCAGCAGCGTAGGACACTCCTATAATTCACCCCTCCACTTT.

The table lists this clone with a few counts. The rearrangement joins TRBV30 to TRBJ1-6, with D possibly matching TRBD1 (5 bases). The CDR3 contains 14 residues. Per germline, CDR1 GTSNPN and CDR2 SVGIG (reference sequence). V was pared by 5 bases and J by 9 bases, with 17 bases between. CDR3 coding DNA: TGTGCCTGGGAAACCGGGACTAAGGGTTCACCCCTCCACTTT. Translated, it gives CAWETGTKGSPLHF. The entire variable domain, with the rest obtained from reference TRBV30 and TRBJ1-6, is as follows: SQTIHQWPATLVQPVGSPLSLECTVEGTSNPNLYWYRQAAGRGLQLLFYSVGIGQISSEVPQNLSASRPQDRQFILSSKKLLLSDSGFYLCAWETGTKGSPLHFGNGTRLTVT.

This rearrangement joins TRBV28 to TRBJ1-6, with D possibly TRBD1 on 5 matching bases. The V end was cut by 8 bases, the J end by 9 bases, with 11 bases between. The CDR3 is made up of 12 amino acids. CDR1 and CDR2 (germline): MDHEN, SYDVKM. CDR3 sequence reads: CASVRQGSPLHF. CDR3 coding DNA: TGTGCCAGCGTCCGGCAGGGTTCACCCCTCCACTTT.

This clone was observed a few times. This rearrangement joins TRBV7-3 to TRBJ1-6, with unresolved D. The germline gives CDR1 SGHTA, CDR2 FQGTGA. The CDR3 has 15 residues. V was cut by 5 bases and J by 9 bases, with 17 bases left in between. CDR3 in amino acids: CASSPDGGRGSPLHF. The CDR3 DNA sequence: TGTGCCAGCAGCCCCGACGGAGGGCGGGGTTCACCCCTCCACTTT.

The CDR3 DNA follows: TGTGCCAGCAGCATCCGGGACAGGGCCTCTAACTATGGCTACACCTTC. Its translation is CASSIRDRASNYGYTF. The J gene is TRBJ1-2, the V gene TRBV7-2; 9 bases align to TRBD1. CDR3 length: 16 amino acids. CDR1 SGHTA and CDR2 FQGNSA come from the germline V gene. V shed 5 bases, J shed 0 bases, and the junction held 7 bases outside the gene matches.

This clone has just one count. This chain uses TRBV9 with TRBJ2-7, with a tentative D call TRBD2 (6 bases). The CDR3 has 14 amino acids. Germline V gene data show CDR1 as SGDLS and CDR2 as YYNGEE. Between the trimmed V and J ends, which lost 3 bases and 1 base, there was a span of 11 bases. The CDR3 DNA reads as TGTGCCAGCAGCGCCGGGACTTCATCCTACGAGCAGTACTTC. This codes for CASSAGTSSYEQYF. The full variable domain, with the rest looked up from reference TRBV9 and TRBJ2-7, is DSGVTQTPKHLITATGQRVTLRCSPRSGDLSVYWYQQSLDQGLQFLIQYYNGEERAKGNILERFSAQQFPDLHSELNLSSLELGDSALYFCASSAGTSSYEQYFGPGTRLTVT.

The CDR3 nucleotides are TGTGCCAGCACTCTCCAGGGAACCCCTACCTACGAGCAGTACTTC. Its translation is CASTLQGTPTYEQYF. The rearrangement links TRBV6-5 to TRBJ2-7; the D gene is possibly TRBD1 (5 bases). Germline V CDR1 and CDR2: MNHEY, SVGAGI. The V end was cut by 7 bases, the J end by 2 bases, with 18 bases between. The CDR3 sequence is 15 residues long.

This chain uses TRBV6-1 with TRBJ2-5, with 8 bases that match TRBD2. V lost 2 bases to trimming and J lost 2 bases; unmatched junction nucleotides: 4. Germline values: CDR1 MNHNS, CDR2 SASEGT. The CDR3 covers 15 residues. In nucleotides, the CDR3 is TGTGCCAGCAGTGAATCTTTAGCGGGGCAAGAGACCCAGTACTTC. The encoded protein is CASSESLAGQETQYF.

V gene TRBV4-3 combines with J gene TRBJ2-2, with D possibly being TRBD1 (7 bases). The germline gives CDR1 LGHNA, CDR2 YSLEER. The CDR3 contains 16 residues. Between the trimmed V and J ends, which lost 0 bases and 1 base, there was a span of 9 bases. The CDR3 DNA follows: TGCGCCAGCAGCCAAGATCAGGGGGGGAACACCGGGGAGCTGTTTTTT. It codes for CASSQDQGGNTGELFF.

The CDR3 nucleotides read TGTGCCAGTAGAGGGGACAGCCATCAGCCCCAGCATTTT. The encoded protein is CASRGDSHQPQHF. The V and J genes are TRBV19 and TRBJ1-5; 7 bases map to TRBD1. V lost 6 bases, J lost 5 bases, and 4 bases stayed unmatched. CDR1 and CDR2 from the germline V gene are LNHDA and SQIVND (reference sequence). The CDR3 covers 13 residues.

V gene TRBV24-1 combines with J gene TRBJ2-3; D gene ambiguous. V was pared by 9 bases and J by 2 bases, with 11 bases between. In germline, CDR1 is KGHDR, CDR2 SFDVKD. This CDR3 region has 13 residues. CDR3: CATAPDNTDTQYF. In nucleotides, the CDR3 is TGTGCCACCGCACCAGACAACACAGATACGCAGTATTTT.

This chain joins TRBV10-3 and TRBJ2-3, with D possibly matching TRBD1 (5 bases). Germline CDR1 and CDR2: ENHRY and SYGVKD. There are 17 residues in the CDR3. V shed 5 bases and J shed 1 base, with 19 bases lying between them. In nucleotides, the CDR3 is TGTGCCATCAGTCAATCCGTCGACAGAAGCCGCACAGATACGCAGTATTTT. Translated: CAISQSVDRSRTDTQYF.

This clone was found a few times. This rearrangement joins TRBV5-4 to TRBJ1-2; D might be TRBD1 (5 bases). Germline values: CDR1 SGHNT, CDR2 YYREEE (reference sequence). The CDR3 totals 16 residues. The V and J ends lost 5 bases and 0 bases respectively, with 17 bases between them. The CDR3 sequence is CASRQSRTKANYGYTF. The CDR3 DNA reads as TGTGCCAGCAGGCAGAGTCGGACAAAAGCTAACTATGGCTACACCTTC.

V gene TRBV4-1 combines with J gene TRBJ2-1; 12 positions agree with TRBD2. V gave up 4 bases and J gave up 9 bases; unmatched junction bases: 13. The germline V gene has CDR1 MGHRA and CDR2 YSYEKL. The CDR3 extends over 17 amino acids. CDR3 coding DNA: TGCGCCAGCAGCCCGATTTCACTAGCGGGGGGCCCATTTGAGCAGTTCTTC. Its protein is CASSPISLAGGPFEQFF.

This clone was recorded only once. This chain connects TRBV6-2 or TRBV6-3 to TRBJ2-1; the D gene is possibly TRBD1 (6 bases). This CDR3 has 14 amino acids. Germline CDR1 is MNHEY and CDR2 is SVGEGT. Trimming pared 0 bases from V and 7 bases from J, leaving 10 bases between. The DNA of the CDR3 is TGTGCCAGCAGTTACTCGGGGGCCAGAAATGAGCAGTTCTTC. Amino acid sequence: CASSYSGARNEQFF.

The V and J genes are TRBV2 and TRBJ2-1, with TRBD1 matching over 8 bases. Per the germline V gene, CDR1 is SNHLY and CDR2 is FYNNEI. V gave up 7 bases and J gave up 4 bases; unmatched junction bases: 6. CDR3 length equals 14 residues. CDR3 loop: CASKAGGIYNEQFF. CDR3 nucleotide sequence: TGTGCCAGCAAGGCAGGGGGCATTTACAATGAGCAGTTCTTC.

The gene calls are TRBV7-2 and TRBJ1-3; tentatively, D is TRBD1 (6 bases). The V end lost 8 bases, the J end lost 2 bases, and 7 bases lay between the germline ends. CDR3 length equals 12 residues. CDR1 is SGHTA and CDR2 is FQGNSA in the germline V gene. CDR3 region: CASRTAGNTIYF. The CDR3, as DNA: TGTGCCAGCCGGACAGCTGGAAACACCATATATTTT.

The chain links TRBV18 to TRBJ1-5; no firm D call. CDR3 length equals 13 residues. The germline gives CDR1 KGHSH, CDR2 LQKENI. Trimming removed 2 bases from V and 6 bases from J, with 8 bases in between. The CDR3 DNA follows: TGTGCCAGCTCACCAGGGCAGCCTCAGCCCCAGCATTTT. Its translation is CASSPGQPQPQHF. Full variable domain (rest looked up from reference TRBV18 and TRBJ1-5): NAGVMQNPRHLVRRRGQEARLRCSPMKGHSHVYWYRQLPEEGLKFMVYLQKENIIDESGMPKERFSAEFPKEGPSILRIQQVVRGDSAAYFCASSPGQPQPQHFGDGTRLSIL.

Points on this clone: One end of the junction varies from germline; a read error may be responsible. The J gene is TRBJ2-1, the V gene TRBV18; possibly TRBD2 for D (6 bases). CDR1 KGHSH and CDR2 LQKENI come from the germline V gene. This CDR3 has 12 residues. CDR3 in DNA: TGTGCCAGCTCACCACTAGAGCGGGTTGCAGTCTTC. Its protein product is CASSPLERVAVF.